This is a list of T cell receptor beta chains from one sample in a study of blood T cell repertoires in COVID-19. The method was immunoSEQ multiplex PCR; TCRdb's version includes in-frame clones alone and lacks a portion of them. This table has some 200,000 clones, around four fifths appearing once. The sample taken for sequencing was peripheral blood. These receptors were obtained from a man aged 30 to 45 with active or convalescent COVID-19. Both conserved end residues are part of each CDR3. Each record gives: V gene, D gene, J gene, clone size, CDR3 protein, CDR3 DNA. D genes are given only for firm matches. The listing skips clone size in some rows; elsewhere it reads once, few, many or a size class.

v_call: TRBV11-2; d_call: TRBD2; j_call: TRBJ2-1; clone_size: once; cdr3_aa: CASSLVVAGGRGNYNEQFF; cdr3_nt: TGTGCCAGCAGCTTAGTCGTCGCGGGCGGGAGGGGCAACTACAATGAGCAGTTCTTC
v_call: TRBV29-1; d_call: NA; j_call: TRBJ2-1; clone_size: few; cdr3_aa: CSVDGSGEGLNEQFF; cdr3_nt: TGCAGCGTTGACGGGTCAGGGGAAGGTTTGAATGAGCAGTTCTTC
v_call: TRBV25-1; d_call: TRBD2; j_call: TRBJ2-1; clone_size: NA; cdr3_aa: CASRTNSGANNEQFF; cdr3_nt: TGTGCCAGCAGGACGAATAGCGGGGCGAACAATGAGCAGTTCTTC
v_call: TRBV7-2; d_call: TRBD1; j_call: TRBJ1-2; clone_size: NA; cdr3_aa: CASSFPGTGAYGYTF; cdr3_nt: TGTGCCAGCAGCTTTCCCGGGACAGGAGCATATGGCTACACCTTC
v_call: TRBV30; d_call: TRBD2; j_call: TRBJ2-7; clone_size: NA; cdr3_aa: CAWIGGGSSYEQYF; cdr3_nt: TGTGCCTGGATTGGGGGGGGGAGTTCCTACGAGCAGTACTTC
v_call: TRBV7-3; d_call: NA; j_call: TRBJ2-5; clone_size: NA; cdr3_aa: CASSPTGQGETQYF; cdr3_nt: TGTGCCAGCAGCCCGACAGGTCAGGGAGAGACCCAGTACTTC
v_call: TRBV27; d_call: NA; j_call: TRBJ1-2; clone_size: NA; cdr3_aa: CASRAMSGGYGYTF; cdr3_nt: TGTGCCAGCAGGGCCATGTCTGGCGGCTATGGCTACACCTTC
v_call: TRBV28; d_call: NA; j_call: TRBJ1-2; clone_size: NA; cdr3_aa: CASKRQGLGYGYTF; cdr3_nt: TGTGCCAGCAAACGGCAGGGTTTAGGTTATGGCTACACCTTC
v_call: TRBV13; d_call: NA; j_call: TRBJ2-3; clone_size: NA; cdr3_aa: CASSFLAYTDTQYF; cdr3_nt: TGTGCCAGCAGCTTCCTAGCGTACACAGATACGCAGTATTTT
v_call: TRBV5-1; d_call: NA; j_call: TRBJ1-1; clone_size: NA; cdr3_aa: CASSPLPGMNTEAFF; cdr3_nt: TGCGCCAGCAGCCCTCTGCCGGGGATGAACACTGAAGCTTTCTTT
v_call: TRBV27; d_call: NA; j_call: TRBJ2-1; clone_size: few; cdr3_aa: CASTINPDYNEQFF; cdr3_nt: TGTGCCAGCACCATCAATCCAGATTACAATGAGCAGTTCTTC
v_call: TRBV5-8; d_call: TRBD1; j_call: TRBJ2-1; clone_size: NA; cdr3_aa: CASSLGRQGRQFF; cdr3_nt: TGTGCCAGCAGCTTGGGTCGACAGGGGCGGCAGTTCTTC
v_call: TRBV5-4; d_call: TRBD2; j_call: TRBJ2-2; clone_size: NA; cdr3_aa: CASASSGGARNTGELFF; cdr3_nt: TGTGCCAGCGCGTCTAGCGGGGGGGCCAGGAACACCGGGGAGCTGTTTTTT
v_call: TRBV9; d_call: TRBD1; j_call: TRBJ1-2; clone_size: NA; cdr3_aa: CASSVGGRQGVNYGYTF; cdr3_nt: TGTGCCAGCAGCGTAGGGGGGCGACAGGGCGTTAACTATGGCTACACCTTC
v_call: TRBV5-6; d_call: NA; j_call: TRBJ2-2; clone_size: NA; cdr3_aa: CASSSQGASGELFF; cdr3_nt: TGTGCCAGCAGTTCACAGGGAGCCTCCGGGGAGCTGTTTTTT
v_call: TRBV27; d_call: TRBD1; j_call: TRBJ2-5; clone_size: NA; cdr3_aa: CAARDRGFSETQYF; cdr3_nt: TGTGCCGCCCGGGACAGGGGTTTCTCTGAGACCCAGTACTTC
v_call: TRBV3-1/TRBV3-2; d_call: TRBD2; j_call: TRBJ2-3; clone_size: NA; cdr3_aa: CASSQASGGSTDTQYF; cdr3_nt: TGTGCCAGCAGCCAAGCGAGCGGGGGGTCCACAGATACGCAGTATTTT
v_call: TRBV5-8; d_call: TRBD1; j_call: TRBJ2-1; clone_size: NA; cdr3_aa: CASGQGAAISYNEQFF; cdr3_nt: TGTGCCAGTGGACAGGGAGCAGCTATTTCCTACAATGAGCAGTTCTTC
v_call: TRBV19; d_call: NA; j_call: TRBJ1-5; clone_size: NA; cdr3_aa: CASSIDSRGNQPQHF; cdr3_nt: TGTGCCAGTAGTATAGACTCACGGGGCAATCAGCCCCAGCATTTT
v_call: TRBV5-1; d_call: TRBD1; j_call: TRBJ2-3; clone_size: once; cdr3_aa: CASSKQGPPSTDTQYF; cdr3_nt: TGCGCCAGCAGCAAACAGGGGCCTCCTAGCACAGATACGCAGTATTTT
v_call: TRBV11-3; d_call: NA; j_call: TRBJ1-6; clone_size: NA; cdr3_aa: CASSLDVDSPLHF; cdr3_nt: TGTGCCAGCAGCTTAGATGTAGATTCACCCCTCCACTTT
v_call: TRBV5-1; d_call: NA; j_call: TRBJ1-1; clone_size: NA; cdr3_aa: CASSSARSNTEAFF; cdr3_nt: TGCGCCAGCAGCAGCGCCCGTTCGAACACTGAAGCTTTCTTT
v_call: TRBV7-3; d_call: TRBD1; j_call: TRBJ1-2; clone_size: NA; cdr3_aa: CASERDRGRTGGYTF; cdr3_nt: TGTGCCAGCGAAAGGGACAGGGGTAGGACGGGCGGCTACACCTTC
v_call: TRBV3-1/TRBV3-2; d_call: TRBD2; j_call: TRBJ2-5; clone_size: once; cdr3_aa: CASSQDLAGGSKTQYF; cdr3_nt: TGTGCCAGCAGCCAAGATCTCGCGGGGGGGTCAAAGACCCAGTACTTC
v_call: TRBV3-1/TRBV3-2; d_call: NA; j_call: TRBJ1-6; clone_size: NA; cdr3_aa: CASSQGGSSSPLHF; cdr3_nt: TGTGCCAGCAGCCAAGGAGGGTCCAGCTCACCCCTCCACTTT
v_call: TRBV27; d_call: TRBD2; j_call: TRBJ2-2; clone_size: NA; cdr3_aa: CASRLAGSGRRELFF; cdr3_nt: TGTGCCAGCAGATTAGCGGGGTCGGGGAGGAGGGAGCTGTTTTTT
v_call: TRBV9; d_call: NA; j_call: TRBJ2-3; clone_size: once; cdr3_aa: CASSPNPYLPPPADTQYF; cdr3_nt: TGTGCCAGCAGCCCCAACCCTTACTTACCGCCCCCCGCAGATACGCAGTATTTT
v_call: TRBV5-1; d_call: NA; j_call: TRBJ1-3; clone_size: NA; cdr3_aa: CASSLTGLGNTIYF; cdr3_nt: TGCGCCAGCAGCTTGACAGGGTTAGGAAACACCATATATTTT
v_call: TRBV5-1; d_call: TRBD1; j_call: TRBJ1-3; clone_size: few; cdr3_aa: CASSLGGRNTIYF; cdr3_nt: TGCGCCAGCAGCCTAGGGGGCCGAAACACCATATATTTT
v_call: TRBV10-1; d_call: TRBD2; j_call: TRBJ2-3; clone_size: NA; cdr3_aa: CASSGTSGDTDTQYF; cdr3_nt: TGCGCCAGCAGTGGGACTAGCGGGGACACAGATACGCAGTATTTT
v_call: TRBV7-9; d_call: TRBD1; j_call: TRBJ2-3; clone_size: NA; cdr3_aa: CASSAGQGLHTDTQYF; cdr3_nt: TGTGCCAGCAGCGCAGGACAGGGCCTACACACAGATACGCAGTATTTT
v_call: TRBV6-5; d_call: TRBD1; j_call: TRBJ1-2; clone_size: NA; cdr3_aa: CASSRQDRGYGYTF; cdr3_nt: TGTGCCAGCAGTAGACAGGACAGGGGCTATGGCTACACCTTC
v_call: TRBV19; d_call: TRBD2; j_call: TRBJ2-7; clone_size: few; cdr3_aa: CASRTGTSGSYEQYF; cdr3_nt: TGTGCCAGTAGAACTGGGACTAGCGGATCCTACGAGCAGTACTTC
v_call: TRBV4-3; d_call: NA; j_call: TRBJ2-2; clone_size: NA; cdr3_aa: CASSQGLGGTGELFF; cdr3_nt: TGCGCCAGCAGCCAAGGCTTGGGGGGCACCGGGGAGCTGTTTTTT
v_call: TRBV24-1; d_call: TRBD2; j_call: TRBJ2-1; clone_size: NA; cdr3_aa: CATSDLTSGRAGEQFF; cdr3_nt: TGTGCCACCAGTGATCTAACTAGCGGGAGGGCAGGTGAGCAGTTCTTC
v_call: TRBV18; d_call: TRBD1; j_call: TRBJ1-1; clone_size: NA; cdr3_aa: CASSPDRAEAFF; cdr3_nt: TGTGCCAGCTCACCAGACAGGGCTGAAGCTTTCTTT
v_call: TRBV4-3; d_call: NA; j_call: TRBJ1-1; clone_size: few; cdr3_aa: CASSQDIITEAFF; cdr3_nt: TGCGCCAGCAGCCAAGATATTATCACTGAAGCTTTCTTT
v_call: TRBV3-1/TRBV3-2; d_call: NA; j_call: TRBJ2-7; clone_size: NA; cdr3_aa: CASSQETVSASYEQYF; cdr3_nt: TGTGCCAGCAGCCAAGAAACCGTTAGCGCCTCCTACGAGCAGTACTTC
v_call: TRBV27; d_call: NA; j_call: TRBJ1-3; clone_size: once; cdr3_aa: CASSSTGFSGNTIYF; cdr3_nt: TGTGCCAGCAGTTCGACAGGCTTCTCTGGAAACACCATATATTTT
v_call: TRBV30; d_call: TRBD1; j_call: TRBJ2-7; clone_size: NA; cdr3_aa: CAWSGTGGGEQYF; cdr3_nt: TGTGCCTGGAGCGGGACAGGGGGCGGCGAGCAGTACTTC
v_call: TRBV6-5; d_call: TRBD1; j_call: TRBJ1-2; clone_size: once; cdr3_aa: CASSPRGTYGYTF; cdr3_nt: TGTGCCAGCAGTCCCAGGGGGACGTACGGCTACACCTTC
v_call: TRBV4-1; d_call: NA; j_call: TRBJ1-4; clone_size: once; cdr3_aa: CASSQDSGEGEKLFF; cdr3_nt: TGCGCCAGCAGCCAAGATTCAGGGGAAGGTGAAAAACTGTTTTTT
v_call: TRBV10-1; d_call: NA; j_call: TRBJ1-1; clone_size: NA; cdr3_aa: CASSRAREGEAFF; cdr3_nt: TGCGCCAGCAGCCGAGCGAGGGAGGGAGAAGCTTTCTTT
v_call: TRBV24-1; d_call: NA; j_call: TRBJ1-5; clone_size: NA; cdr3_aa: CATSAAAGRQPQHF; cdr3_nt: TGTGCCACCAGTGCGGCCGCGGGGCGTCAGCCCCAGCATTTT
v_call: TRBV16; d_call: TRBD1; j_call: TRBJ1-2; clone_size: NA; cdr3_aa: CASSRESRTGVNYGYTF; cdr3_nt: TGTGCCAGCAGCCGAGAGAGCAGGACAGGGGTTAACTATGGCTACACCTTC